The 17 T cell receptor beta chains below come from one sample, sequenced in a study of CD8+CD57+ T cells in acquired aplastic anemia. Genomic DNA provided the template from which TCR beta VDJ and CDR3 profiles were obtained. TCRdb recomputed calls from the reads with MiXCR, one row per CDR3 protein. The sample includes roughly 180,000 distinct CDR3 sequences, approximately 48% seen only once; the top ten take around 13%. All patients picked for sequencing had shown, by flow cytometry, an expansion of CD8+CD57+ cells. The sequenced material came from sorted CD4+, CD8+, or CD8+CD57+ T cells (not recorded which) from PBMCs. The receptors here all came from a human donor with aplastic anemia.

The chain uses TRBV20-1 and TRBJ2-7; 9 nucleotides line up with TRBD1. Germline-derived CDR1 and CDR2 are DFQATT and SNEGSKA (reference sequence). The CDR3 spans 17 residues. The ends lost 0 bases at V and 2 bases at J; junction bases unmatched: 11. The CDR3, as DNA: TGCAGTGCTAGAGATCGGAGACAGGGGGGAATGCCCTACGAGCAGTACTTC. It is translated as CSARDRRQGGMPYEQYF.

Ten or more counts support this clonotype. This chain connects TRBV19 to TRBJ2-1; D is unresolved. V lost 5 bases, J lost 4 bases, and 12 bases lay in between. Germline CDR1 LNHDA, CDR2 SQIVND (reference sequence). The CDR3 spans 14 residues. The CDR3 loop reads CASSQQQEYNEQFF. CDR3 DNA: TGTGCCAGTAGTCAACAGCAAGAGTACAATGAGCAGTTCTTC.

The chain recombines TRBV20-1 with TRBJ1-2; D is possibly TRBD1 (5 bases). The ends were cut back, 1 base at V and 3 bases at J, with 9 bases in the middle. This CDR3 spans 13 amino acids. Germline CDR1 is DFQATT and CDR2 is SNEGSKA (reference sequence). The CDR3 region has the DNA TGCAGTGCTAGAGCTGGGACGGACTATGGCTACACCTTC. This gives the protein CSARAGTDYGYTF.

The chain has TRBV20-1 and TRBJ2-7, with 7 bases matching TRBD2. There are 12 residues in the CDR3. Trimming cost V 6 bases and J 6 bases; bases outside gene matches: 8. Germline values: CDR1 DFQATT, CDR2 SNEGSKA (reference sequence). This chain's CDR3 is CSAPLGGIEQYF. DNA of the CDR3: TGCAGTGCGCCCCTGGGGGGGATCGAGCAGTACTTC.

There are a few counts of this clonotype. The chain combines TRBV20-1 with TRBJ1-2, with TRBD1 as a possible D gene (5 bases). The CDR3 is 12 residues long. V lost 3 bases and J 6 bases, leaving 11 bases between the germline ends. CDR1 and CDR2 (germline): DFQATT, SNEGSKA (reference sequence). The CDR3 DNA reads as TGCAGTGCTAGTCACGGGGGAAATGGCTACACCTTC. The encoded protein is CSASHGGNGYTF.

This clonotype came up many times. The J gene is TRBJ2-1, the V gene TRBV12-3 or TRBV12-4; D is undetermined. The CDR3 is made up of 11 amino acids. The V and J ends lost 5 bases and 8 bases respectively, with 7 bases between them. The CDR3 sequence: CASSQLDEQFF. The CDR3 nucleotides read TGTGCCAGCAGTCAGCTAGATGAGCAGTTCTTC.

About this clonotype: At one of its ends the junction is not consistent with the germline gene, which may arise from a read error. The chain joins TRBV24-1 to TRBJ1-2, with D perhaps matching TRBD1 (5 bases). Germline-derived CDR1 and CDR2 are KGHDR and SFDVKD. This CDR3 comprises 14 residues. CDR3 DNA: TGTGCCACTAGTGATACTCCAGGGATGTATGGCTACACCTTC. This translates into CATSDTPGMYGYTF.

The V call is TRBV18, the J call TRBJ1-1; possibly TRBD1 for D (6 bases). Germline CDR1 is KGHSH and CDR2 is LQKENI. V gave up 2 bases and J gave up 1 base, with 11 bases separating them. The CDR3 is 15 residues long. In DNA, the CDR3 is TGTGCCAGCTCACCAAGCTTACAGGGGAACACTGAAGCTTTCTTT. Encoded protein: CASSPSLQGNTEAFF.

V gene TRBV13 combines with J gene TRBJ1-6; D gene uncertain. This CDR3 is built from 15 residues. Germline V gives CDR1 PRHDT, CDR2 FYEKMQ (reference sequence). V was trimmed by 1 base and J by 7 bases, leaving 11 bases between them. CDR3 protein: CASSLAWTGNSPLHF. In nucleotides, the CDR3 is TGTGCCAGCAGCTTAGCTTGGACGGGGAATTCACCCCTCCACTTT.

The V and J genes are TRBV29-1 and TRBJ2-1; D is perhaps TRBD1 (5 bases). CDR3 length: 12 amino acids. V was cut by 4 bases and J by 6 bases, with 10 bases left in between. Germline CDR1 SQVTM, CDR2 ANQGSEA. The chain's CDR3 is CSVVGRANEQFF. Written as DNA, the CDR3 is TGCAGCGTTGTTGGCAGGGCCAATGAGCAGTTCTTC.

The V call is TRBV2, the J call TRBJ1-1, with a tentative D call TRBD1 (5 bases). Trimming stripped 4 bases from V and 3 bases from J, with 12 bases between. Germline V lookup: CDR1 SNHLY, CDR2 FYNNEI. The CDR3 is made up of 14 amino acids. CDR3 residues: CASSVGGEHTEAFF. In DNA, the CDR3 is TGTGCCAGCAGTGTCGGGGGGGAACACACTGAAGCTTTCTTT. The variable domain in full, completed from reference TRBV2 and TRBJ1-1, reads EPEVTQTPSHQVTQMGQEVILRCVPISNHLYFYWYRQILGQKVEFLVSFYNNEISEKSEIFDDQFSVERPDGSNFTLKIRSTKLEDSAMYFCASSVGGEHTEAFFGQGTRLTVV.

This clonotype has a handful of counts. This chain joins TRBV7-8 and TRBJ2-6; the D is unclear. CDR1 is SGHVS, CDR2 FQNEAQ, per germline. CDR3 length equals 13 residues. V lost 3 bases and J lost 3, with 3 bases in between. CDR3 sequence reads: CASSFGGANVLTF. CDR3 coding DNA: TGTGCCAGCAGCTTTGGTGGGGCCAACGTCCTGACTTTC.

The chain links TRBV7-9 to TRBJ1-2, with D perhaps matching TRBD1 (6 bases). The CDR3 is 14 residues long. Germline assignment: CDR1 SEHNR and CDR2 FQNEAQ (reference sequence). V lost 0 bases, J lost 8 bases, and 13 bases lay in between. CDR3 loop: CASSLARGGEGYTF. CDR3 sequence (DNA): TGTGCCAGCAGCTTAGCAAGAGGGGGTGAGGGCTACACCTTC.

The genes are TRBV11-1 and TRBJ2-1, with 15 bases fitting TRBD2. CDR1 is SGHAT, CDR2 FQDESV, per germline (reference sequence). The CDR3 has 16 residues. Losses at the gene ends were 5 bases for V and 7 bases for J; bases not matched to a gene: 6. The CDR3 DNA follows: TGTGCCAGCAGCCGGACTAGCGGGGGGGCAGGGAATGAGCAGTTCTTC. Residues: CASSRTSGGAGNEQFF.

This clonotype was observed a few times. The V and J genes are TRBV10-3 and TRBJ1-2; D gene ambiguous. Deletions cut 0 bases from V and 3 bases from J, with 11 bases between. Germline V CDR1 and CDR2: ENHRY, SYGVKD. This CDR3 comprises 15 residues. The CDR3 DNA sequence: TGTGCCATCAGTGAGTCGGGGATCCCATACTATGGCTACACCTTC. Translated, it gives CAISESGIPYYGYTF.

There are many counts of this clonotype. This sequence joins TRBV24-1 and TRBJ2-1, with a tentative D call TRBD2 (5 bases). This CDR3 comprises 18 residues. Germline V gene lookup returns CDR1 KGHDR and CDR2 SFDVKD. Trimming took 3 bases from V and 5 from J, leaving 22 bases between them. The CDR3 spells CATSDPSSYTGRDNEQFF. DNA of the CDR3: TGTGCCACCAGTGATCCTAGCTCGTACACCGGGCGGGACAATGAGCAGTTCTTC.

At least ten counts were recorded for this clonotype. The rearrangement joins TRBV4-2 to TRBJ1-2, with D unresolved. Germline CDR1 is LGHNA and CDR2 is YNFKEQ. V lost 1 base and J 6 bases, leaving 12 bases between the germline ends. The length of the CDR3 is 14 residues. The CDR3 DNA reads TGTGCCAGCAGCCAAGGAGGCAGTGGCGATGGCTACACCTTC. This translates into CASSQGGSGDGYTF.